This T cell receptor beta chain originates from a study of blood T cell repertoires in COVID-19. Whole-study context: Samples taken during acute and convalescent COVID-19 were collected in the United States, Italy and Spain. Sources were T cells, B-cell-depleted T cells, or PBMCs; the material itself was cDNA or gDNA.

The V gene lost 8 bases and the J gene lost 5 bases, with 9 bases spanning the gap. The CDR3 totals 11 residues. Germline V gene lookup returns CDR1 LGHDT and CDR2 YNNKEL (reference sequence). As handled by the study authors: Nucleated cell counts were estimated from reference gene primer amplification. Profiling relied on immunoSEQ multiplex PCR, and the TCRdb table lists in-frame clones only, not all of them. That table supplies the V and J calls and clone size; D and trimming were determined from the DNA. The sample comprises about 340,000 clones, 85% to 90% of which are singletons, and more than 5.5% rests with the top ten. Those enrolled in Seattle joined during active infection and were followed longitudinally afterward.

V usage is TRBV3-1 (or the pseudogene TRBV3-2) and J usage is TRBJ1-1, with D possibly TRBD1 on 5 matching bases. The sample taken for sequencing was peripheral blood. The sequence derives from a woman in her seventies with COVID-19, enrolled during active disease. CDR3 coding DNA: TGTGCCAGCTCGGGGGGTACTGAAGCTTTCTTT. Translated: CASSGGTEAFF.